This TCR beta chain was profiled in a study of blood T cell repertoires in COVID-19. Study in general: Spain, Italy and the United States supplied samples that represented acute and convalescent COVID-19.

Only in-frame clones appear in the TCRdb table, and some are missing; sequencing was by immunoSEQ multiplex PCR. The sample lists about 210,000 clones, about 84% occurring once. This clone showed up just once. Germline loops: CDR1 DFQATT, CDR2 SNEGSKA (reference sequence). The CDR3 covers 14 residues. V lost 3 bases to trimming and J lost 0 bases; unmatched junction nucleotides: 3. This sequence joins TRBV20-1 and TRBJ2-3; 7 positions agree with TRBD1. This sequence was found in a human donor in a cohort sampled during active COVID-19. The sequenced material came from peripheral blood. CDR3: CSASGDSSTDTQYF. In nucleotides, the CDR3 is TGCAGTGCTAGTGGGGACAGCAGCACAGATACGCAGTATTTT.